The next 9 T cell receptor beta chains were all read from a single sample in a study of CD8+CD57+ T cells in acquired aplastic anemia (dated by TCRdb to between 2017 and 2018). TCRdb names Illumina HiSeq 2000 as the instrument used. Profiling of TCR beta VDJ combinations and CDR3 sequences used genomic DNA as the template. The public reads were quality trimmed at Q25 with fastp and then assembled into clones with MiXCR by TCRdb, keeping productive beta chains. A single entry per CDR3 protein holds the most common genes and DNA from its merged rows. Across this sample there are about 180,000 distinct CDR3 sequences, with 45% to 50% seen only once. About 2.9% of the sample comes from the top ten. Sequencing used sorted CD4+, CD8+, or CD8+CD57+ T cells (not recorded which) from PBMCs. The source of these receptors is a human donor in good health.

The chain has TRBV14 and TRBJ1-2; no definite D call. V was pared by 0 bases and J by 5 bases, with 13 bases between. CDR1 is SGHDN, CDR2 FVKESK, per germline. The CDR3 spans 15 residues. The CDR3 DNA sequence: TGTGCCAGCAGCCAAGATCCAGGCAGGAGGTATGGCTACACCTTC. The encoded protein is CASSQDPGRRYGYTF. Combining the CDR3 with reference TRBV14 and TRBJ1-2 gives the whole variable domain EAGVTQFPSHSVIEKGQTVTLRCDPISGHDNLYWYRRVMGKEIKFLLHFVKESKQDESGMPNNRFLAERTGGTYSTLKVQPAELEDSGVYFCASSQDPGRRYGYTFGSGTRLTVV.

In DNA, the CDR3 is TGTGCCAGCAGCCCAGCCCTTCTAATTGAGGGAACCTACGAGCAGTACTTC. Protein: CASSPALLIEGTYEQYF. V and J are TRBV4-2 and TRBJ2-7, with D possibly being TRBD2 (5 bases). V was cut by 4 bases and J by 2 bases, with 21 bases left in between. Germline CDR1 and CDR2: LGHNA and YNFKEQ. There are 17 residues in the CDR3.

This clonotype was counted many times. The J gene is TRBJ2-7, the V gene TRBV6-2 or TRBV6-3, with TRBD2 identical over 10 bases. CDR3 length equals 15 residues. The V gene's germline CDR1 is MNHEY and CDR2 SVGEGT. V lost 7 bases to trimming and J lost 0 bases; unmatched junction nucleotides: 6. The CDR3 spells CASTPSGRDSYEQYF. As DNA, the CDR3 is TGTGCCAGCACCCCCAGCGGGAGGGACTCCTACGAGCAGTACTTC.

This clonotype was found a few times. The chain uses TRBV29-1 and TRBJ2-1; 9 bases agree with TRBD1. The trim removed 8 bases at V and 6 bases at J, leaving 11 bases unmatched. The CDR3 covers 14 residues. The germline CDR1 and CDR2 sequences are SQVTM and ANQGSEA. CDR3 sequence reads: CSSRTGDDFNEQFF. CDR3 in DNA: TGCAGCTCACGGACAGGGGACGATTTCAATGAGCAGTTCTTC.

The chain joins TRBV5-1 to TRBJ2-2, with 10 nucleotides matching TRBD1. V lost 0 bases, J lost 4 bases, and 6 bases stayed unmatched. The V gene's germline CDR1 is SGHRS and CDR2 YFSETQ. The CDR3 is 17 residues long. In DNA form, the CDR3 reads TGCGCCAGCAGCTTGGGACAGGGGGCGTTTAGCACCGGGGAGCTGTTTTTT. Translation gives CASSLGQGAFSTGELFF.

As to this clonotype: Mismatch with germline at one junction end may stem from a read error. The V call is TRBV6-5, the J call TRBJ2-7; D remains unclear. The length of the CDR3 is 13 residues. The germline gives CDR1 MNHEY, CDR2 SVGAGI. The CDR3 DNA follows: TGTGCCGGCAGTTACTCTGGCACCTACGAGCAGTGCTTC. Its protein product is CAGSYSGTYEQCF.

This clonotype was picked up many times. The chain has TRBV9 and TRBJ2-1; the match to TRBD2 covers 7 bases. In germline, CDR1 is SGDLS, CDR2 YYNGEE. V lost 4 bases, J lost 5 bases, and 12 bases stayed unmatched. CDR3 length: 16 residues. The CDR3 bases are TGTGCCAGCAGCCCCAGGTGGGCTAGCGGCCACAATGAGCAGTTCTTC. Translation: CASSPRWASGHNEQFF.

V gene TRBV7-9 combines with J gene TRBJ1-4; D remains ambiguous. Germline-derived CDR1 and CDR2 are SEHNR and FQNEAQ (reference sequence). CDR3 size: 15 residues. Trimming left V 5 bases short and J 6 bases short, with 16 bases between. The CDR3: CASSRRLQVDEKLFF. DNA of the CDR3: TGTGCCAGCAGCCGACGGCTCCAAGTGGATGAAAAACTGTTTTTT.

The chain is built from TRBV28 and TRBJ1-1, with 9 nucleotides matching TRBD1. Germline-derived CDR1 and CDR2 are MDHEN and SYDVKM. The V gene end was trimmed by 5 bases and the J gene end by 4 bases; junction bases not matched to a gene: 2. CDR3 size: 13 residues. The CDR3 loop reads CASSRDRVTEAFF. The CDR3 DNA reads as TGTGCCAGCAGTCGGGACAGGGTCACTGAAGCTTTCTTT.